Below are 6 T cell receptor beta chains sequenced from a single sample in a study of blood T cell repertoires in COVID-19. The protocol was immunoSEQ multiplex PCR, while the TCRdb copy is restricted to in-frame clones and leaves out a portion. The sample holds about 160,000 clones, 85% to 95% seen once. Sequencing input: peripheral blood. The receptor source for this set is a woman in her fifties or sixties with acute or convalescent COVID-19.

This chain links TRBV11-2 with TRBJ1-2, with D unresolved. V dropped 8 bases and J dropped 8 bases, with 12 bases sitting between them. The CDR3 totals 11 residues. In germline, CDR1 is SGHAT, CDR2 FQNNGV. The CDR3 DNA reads TGTGCCAGCGGGCTGCCTAAGGGCTACACCTTC. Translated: CASGLPKGYTF.

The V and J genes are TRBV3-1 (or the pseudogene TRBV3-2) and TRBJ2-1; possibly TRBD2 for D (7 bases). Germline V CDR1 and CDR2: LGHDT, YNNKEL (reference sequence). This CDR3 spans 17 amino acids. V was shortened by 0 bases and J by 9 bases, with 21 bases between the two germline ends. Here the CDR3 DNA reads TGTGCCAGCAGCCAAGATCTTGGGGGGGCCTTCGTAGGTGAGCAGTTCTTC. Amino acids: CASSQDLGGAFVGEQFF.

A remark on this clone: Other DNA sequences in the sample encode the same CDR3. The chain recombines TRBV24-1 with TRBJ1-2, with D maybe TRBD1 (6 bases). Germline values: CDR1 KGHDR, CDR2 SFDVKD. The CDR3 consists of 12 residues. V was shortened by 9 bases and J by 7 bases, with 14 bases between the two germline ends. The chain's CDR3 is CATSRGGSGYTF. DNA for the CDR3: TGTGCCACCTCGAGGGGGGGTAGTGGCTACACCTTC.

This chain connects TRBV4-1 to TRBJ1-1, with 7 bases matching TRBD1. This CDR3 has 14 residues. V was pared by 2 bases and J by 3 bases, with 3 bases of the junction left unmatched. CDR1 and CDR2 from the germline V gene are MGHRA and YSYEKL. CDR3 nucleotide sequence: TGCGCCAGCAGCCAACGGACAGGAGACACTGAAGCTTTCTTT. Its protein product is CASSQRTGDTEAFF.

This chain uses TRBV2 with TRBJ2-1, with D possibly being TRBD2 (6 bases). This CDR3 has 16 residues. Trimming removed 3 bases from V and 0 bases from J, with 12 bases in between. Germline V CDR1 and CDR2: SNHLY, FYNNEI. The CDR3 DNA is TGTGCCAGCAGTGATACGCGGAGGGGCTCCTACAATGAGCAGTTCTTC. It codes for CASSDTRRGSYNEQFF. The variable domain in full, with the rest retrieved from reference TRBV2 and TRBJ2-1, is EPEVTQTPSHQVTQMGQEVILRCVPISNHLYFYWYRQILGQKVEFLVSFYNNEISEKSEIFDDQFSVERPDGSNFTLKIRSTKLEDSAMYFCASSDTRRGSYNEQFFGPGTRLTVL.

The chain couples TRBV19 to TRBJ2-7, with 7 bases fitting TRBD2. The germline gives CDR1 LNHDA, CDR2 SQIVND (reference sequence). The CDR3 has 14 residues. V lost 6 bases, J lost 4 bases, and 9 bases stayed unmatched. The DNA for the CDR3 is TGTGCCAGTAGCCGAGGGCTAGCGGCTTACGAGCAGTACTTC. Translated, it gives CASSRGLAAYEQYF.